A selection of T cell receptor beta chains follows, all from one sample in a study. Profiled with immunoSEQ multiplex PCR; TCRdb holds only in-frame clones, not every one. The data contain around 49,000 clones, 85% to 95% of them singletons. What was sequenced was PBMCs. The origin of the receptors is a man aged 35-49 years with rheumatoid arthritis. CDR3s include the opening cysteine and the closing phenylalanine or tryptophan. The order of the fields is D gene, V gene, J gene, CDR3 protein. D genes are given only for firm matches.

>.|TRBV12-3/TRBV12-4|TRBJ1-1
CASSLAQGTEAFF
>.|TRBV5-5|TRBJ2-5
CASSYGQGNTQETQYF
>TRBD1|TRBV12-5|TRBJ1-6
CASGLPSDRGDSISYNSPLHF
>.|TRBV10-1|TRBJ1-1
CASSNTGSTEAFF
>.|TRBV29-1|TRBJ2-7
CSVLKGSNEQYF
>.|TRBV27|TRBJ1-3
CASSLSMAGNTIYF
>TRBD1|TRBV7-4|TRBJ2-5
CASSRDRSRQETQYF
>TRBD2|TRBV7-8|TRBJ2-7
CASSLAAGGPYEQYF
>TRBD2|TRBV27|TRBJ2-7
CASSTRTSGRTYEQYF
>TRBD1|TRBV9|TRBJ1-6
CASSALQGTSPLHF
>TRBD2|TRBV6-2/TRBV6-3|TRBJ2-7
CASSGGLAGEGSYEQYF
>TRBD1|TRBV5-5|TRBJ1-5
CASSSDKGQGERQPQHF
>TRBD2|TRBV6-1|TRBJ2-2
CASSETSGSWAGELFF
>.|TRBV18|TRBJ2-5
CASSPRTKAEETQYF
>.|TRBV13|TRBJ1-1
CASSLIMRGEAFF
>TRBD1|TRBV29-1|TRBJ1-2
CSVGQGIGGYTF
>.|TRBV9|TRBJ2-2
CASSVGQVASGELFF
>.|TRBV27|TRBJ2-7
CASSLSGAHSYYEQYF
>TRBD1|TRBV6-5|TRBJ2-1
CASSNNRGNEQFF
>TRBD2|TRBV9|TRBJ2-7
CASSVARENSYEQYF
>TRBD1|TRBV5-8|TRBJ1-6
CASSSGTGALFYNSPLHF
>TRBD2|TRBV25-1|TRBJ2-3
CASSEFGGATDTQYF
>.|TRBV24-1|TRBJ2-2
CATSDFGAGAGELFF
>.|TRBV12-5|TRBJ1-1
CASGSRDRGHTEAFF
>.|TRBV9|TRBJ1-2
CASSSGRTLYGYTF
>.|TRBV11-2|TRBJ2-3
CASSLRRGGTDTQYF
>.|TRBV5-4|TRBJ2-7
CASSPRPASIYEQYF
>.|TRBV9|TRBJ1-1
CASSPLGQRNTEAFF
>TRBD1|TRBV7-2|TRBJ2-1
CASSLDRGNYNEQFF
>.|TRBV30|TRBJ2-1
CAWSPGGREQFF
>.|TRBV4-1|TRBJ2-1
CASSHPRDPIGNEQFF
>.|TRBV9|TRBJ1-4
CASSVATGGTEKLFF
>TRBD2|TRBV13|TRBJ2-1
CASSLTAGGEYNEQFF
>.|TRBV7-9|TRBJ1-5
CASSLVRGVVGNQPQHF
>TRBD1|TRBV27|TRBJ2-7
CASSFTGGGNEQYF
>.|TRBV14|TRBJ1-1
CASSLQTIMNTEAFF
>TRBD2|TRBV19|TRBJ2-1
CASSLSGLATVRSYNEQFF
>.|TRBV7-8|TRBJ1-1
CASSSEGLKGTEAFF
>.|TRBV9|TRBJ1-3
CASSELHSGNTIYF
>.|TRBV2|TRBJ1-5
CASMTGHLSNQPQHF
>TRBD2|TRBV6-6|TRBJ2-7
CASSRLAGGYSSYEQYF
>.|TRBV7-6|TRBJ1-5
CASSLVKGHQPQHF
>.|TRBV5-5|TRBJ1-4
CASSLFRVATNEKLFF
>TRBD1|TRBV28|TRBJ2-3
CASSFGRTGGADTQYF
>.|TRBV6-5|TRBJ1-2
CASSYGQGNGYTF
>TRBD1|TRBV6-5|TRBJ1-1
CASSRTGNTEAFF
>TRBD1|TRBV19|TRBJ1-4
CASRGQDEKLFF
>TRBD1|TRBV28|TRBJ2-2
CASSTSWGTANTGELFF
>TRBD1|TRBV4-3|TRBJ1-2
CASSQGQGAFYGYTF
>TRBD2|TRBV9|TRBJ2-5
CASSVRGSGDQETQYF
>.|TRBV11-3|TRBJ2-3
CASSPGTLGGTDTQYF
>.|TRBV27|TRBJ2-7
CAAVGTTYEQYF
>.|TRBV7-9|TRBJ1-2
CASSRDRLNYGYTF
>.|TRBV5-4|TRBJ2-3
CASSYGINTDTQYF
>TRBD2|TRBV7-2|TRBJ2-1
CASSPGLAGPNEQFF
>TRBD2|TRBV28|TRBJ2-7
CASSPPGLAGVDEQYF
>.|TRBV4-2|TRBJ2-7
CASSQMEVYEQYF
>TRBD1|TRBV5-1|TRBJ1-5
CASSWGDRRSNQPQHF